These T cell receptor beta chains were read from a single sample in a study of T cells expressing NK-cell markers. TCRdb re-called the 5' RACE reads, yielding one record per CDR3 amino acid sequence without DNA. The sample data list 150,000 to 180,000 distinct CDR3 sequences. Sequencing was carried out using blood T cells: a sorted CD56 or NKG2C T cell subset, CD4+ or CD8+ T cells, or bulk PBMC T cells (not recorded which). The receptors come from a woman aged 45-60 years in good health. Both conserved end residues are part of each CDR3.

J gene: TRBJ2-5; V gene: TRBV7-9; CDR3 protein: CASSSGTIGETQYF
J gene: TRBJ2-7; V gene: TRBV7-6; CDR3 protein: CASSSVSGEQYF
J gene: TRBJ1-1; V gene: TRBV7-9; CDR3 protein: CASEDRGTEAFF
J gene: TRBJ1-1; V gene: TRBV6-5; CDR3 protein: CASTVQGAQGYTEAFF
J gene: TRBJ2-4; V gene: TRBV14; CDR3 protein: CASSQGVHAKNIQYF
J gene: TRBJ2-1; V gene: TRBV29-1; CDR3 protein: CSVERGKMESYNEQFF
J gene: TRBJ2-1; V gene: TRBV6-5; CDR3 protein: CASSSKGWEQFF
J gene: TRBJ1-5; V gene: TRBV10-3; CDR3 protein: CATRGQADQPQHF
J gene: TRBJ1-3; V gene: TRBV3-1; CDR3 protein: CASSLNRGRGNTIYF
J gene: TRBJ1-5; V gene: TRBV6-5; CDR3 protein: CASSYGPNQPQHF
J gene: TRBJ1-1; V gene: TRBV7-9; CDR3 protein: CASGLEGGNTEAFF
J gene: TRBJ2-7; V gene: TRBV5-1; CDR3 protein: CASGPTRSSSYEQYF
J gene: TRBJ2-1; V gene: TRBV7-9; CDR3 protein: CASSLSTLPGAGGLYNEQFF
J gene: TRBJ2-7; V gene: TRBV6-2/TRBV6-3; CDR3 protein: CASRGAASYEQYF
J gene: TRBJ2-1; V gene: TRBV4-1; CDR3 protein: CASSQVSAGGRLDEQFF
J gene: TRBJ2-3; V gene: TRBV20-1; CDR3 protein: CSALIEGARSDTQYF
J gene: TRBJ2-1; V gene: TRBV11-2; CDR3 protein: CASSFSSSSYNEQFF
J gene: TRBJ2-1; V gene: TRBV29-1; CDR3 protein: CSVEGSGSSYNEQFF
J gene: TRBJ1-4; V gene: TRBV10-2; CDR3 protein: CASTSRQARNEKLFF
J gene: TRBJ1-1; V gene: TRBV24-1; CDR3 protein: CATSAEGAEGEAFF
J gene: TRBJ1-2; V gene: TRBV3-1; CDR3 protein: CASSRDRGSNLGYTF
J gene: TRBJ2-5; V gene: TRBV3-1; CDR3 protein: CASSAGTTQETQYF
J gene: TRBJ2-7; V gene: TRBV7-6; CDR3 protein: CASSPGLMVHEQYF
J gene: TRBJ2-1; V gene: TRBV9; CDR3 protein: CASSTLAGGPENEQFF
J gene: TRBJ1-5; V gene: TRBV3-1; CDR3 protein: CASSQDDAFFNQPQHF
J gene: TRBJ2-7; V gene: TRBV19; CDR3 protein: CASSFYGTAYEQYF
J gene: TRBJ1-6; V gene: TRBV10-3; CDR3 protein: CAISESRDYNSPLHF
J gene: TRBJ2-1; V gene: TRBV6-4; CDR3 protein: CASSDSGTSSEQFF
J gene: TRBJ1-2; V gene: TRBV11-3; CDR3 protein: CASSFGQGVDYGYTF
J gene: TRBJ1-2; V gene: TRBV4-1; CDR3 protein: CASSAGTAYGYTF
J gene: TRBJ2-1; V gene: TRBV12-3/TRBV12-4; CDR3 protein: CASSLAGTEGNEQFF
J gene: TRBJ2-7; V gene: TRBV10-3; CDR3 protein: CAISESLDYEQYF
J gene: TRBJ1-1; V gene: TRBV27; CDR3 protein: CASSPRGPEAFF
J gene: TRBJ1-5; V gene: TRBV4-1; CDR3 protein: CASSQLTGAEQPQHF
J gene: TRBJ2-1; V gene: TRBV3-1; CDR3 protein: CASSQEGVVRGGNEQFF
J gene: TRBJ2-5; V gene: TRBV9; CDR3 protein: CASSAEGGGSMGETQYF
J gene: TRBJ1-1; V gene: TRBV5-1; CDR3 protein: CASSFVGDGTEAFF